The entry below gives a single T cell receptor (beta chain) sequence along with its context. The clone's antigen remains unknown. This sample was included in a study of cytomegalovirus exposure and HLA in healthy donors (TCRdb year 2017). As for the study more broadly: An earlier analysis of approximately 600 of the donors reported about 250 Gb of sequence data and 100 million to 130 million unique TCR beta sequences from 190 million or so T cells. Approximately 300 gigabases of sequencing data and 70 million to 100 million unique TCR sequences made up an early release that covered roughly 670 HLA-typed donors. Of the 398 genotyped donors, more than 75% were placed in the genetic ancestry cluster associated with self-reported Caucasian donors. The study was designed to test whether signatures of past pathogen exposure could be identified by cataloging public T cell receptors. The T cell repertoires of some 670 subjects were profiled by immunosequencing and related to cytomegalovirus serostatus. A separate validation cohort of roughly 110 different subjects was used in addition to the roughly 670-subject first cohort. To predict cytomegalovirus infection status, the study combined high-throughput TCR immunosequencing, statistical association of individual TCRs with disease status, and machine learning. In a later analysis, previously published TCR beta repertoires from more than 500 donors were re-analyzed and high-resolution HLA genotyping was added so that TCR occurrence patterns could be studied. Rather than using new phenotypic data, the later analysis identified candidate immune exposures from TCR beta sequences and from how often those sequences occurred across donors. To decide whether each TCR beta V gene segment behaved as functional or pseudogenic, an earlier analysis of some 600 of the donors relied on high-throughput TCR beta sequencing. Donor age, sex, ethnicity and CMV serostatus were compiled alongside the repertoire data. Genome-wide SNP genotypes for about 65% of the roughly 670 donors were used in a later genetic analysis, which treated that subset as a discovery cohort. All discovery cohort repertoires had been generated using a single sequencing platform. HLA typing covered class I and class II loci at four-digit resolution. Typing coverage varied by locus: 629-630 donors for A, B, C, DRB1 and DQB1; under 550 for DQA1; more than 600 for DPA1; 450 to 480 for DPB1. Four or five DR-DQ haplotypes were handled as single units for association and clustering because linkage in the cohort was strong. Among roughly 400 genotyped donors of the cohort, an average of approximately 240,000 unique TCR beta nucleotide sequences was sequenced per donor, of which 15% to 20% were non-productive.

Reading the germline V gene gives CDR1 KGHSH and CDR2 LQKENI. Including cysteine and phenylalanine, the CDR3 has 19 amino acids. Only the CDR3 DNA is retained, 57 bases long and in frame from the first base. V is pruned by 4 bases and J by 5 bases, leaving 19 bases of the junction without a gene match. The cohort consisted of 600 to 750 healthy bone marrow donors. All cohort members were sampled while nominally healthy, although unrecorded immune exposures were likely present. The donor was CMV seronegative and was included in the group of approximately 350 seronegative cohort members. A peripheral blood sample was collected from each donor, and TCR beta sequencing was performed on peripheral blood mononuclear cells. Genomic DNA was extracted from the blood cell samples with the Qiagen DNeasy Blood Extraction Kit. Libraries were made using the immunoSEQ multiplex PCR assay. For the multiplex PCR, a mixture combining 60 forward primers for TCR Vbeta segments and 13 reverse primers for TCR Jbeta segments was used. A multiplex PCR assay on genomic DNA amplified the CDR3 region of rearranged TCR beta genes. The amplified TCR beta libraries were sequenced on the Illumina HiSeq System as 87-base-pair reads. The authors processed their data as follows. A later analysis tallied about 77 million unique TCR beta chains across the 700 or so repertoires, and approximately 11 million of those chains were shared by two or more donors. Raw reads were error-corrected and collapsed into unique sequences by a nearest-neighbor algorithm in which closely related sequences were merged to remove PCR and sequencing errors. To assign V, D and J gene segments, CDR3 sequences were aligned to IMGT reference sequences. For a sequence to be retained, at least a six-nucleotide match to both a V gene segment and a J gene segment was required. Rearrangements were classified as productive when the CDR3 lacked stop codons and remained in frame with V and J, and all other rearrangements were classified as non-productive. CDR3 was defined by IMGT convention, running from the second conserved V-encoded cysteine to the conserved J-encoded phenylalanine. The earlier analysis of some 550 of the donors excluded any sequence lacking an unambiguous match to a single V gene segment. An earlier analysis of approximately 590 of the donors called V segments functional above 56.7% productive rearrangements and segregating when the between-donor standard deviation exceeded 5%. A statistical classification framework was built to diagnose cytomegalovirus status from the catalog of TCR beta chain sequences. V and J gene assignment, in a later analysis, came from comparing TCR nucleotide sequences with IMGT/GENE-DB human TR gene sequences. Using the TCRdist pipeline, a later analysis assigned CDR3 sequences along with most-parsimonious VDJ recombination scenarios. In a later analysis, every TCR beta chain was defined by the combination of its CDR3 amino acid sequence and its V-gene family, and reads without a unique V-gene family were dropped. A later analysis removed 500 to 650 highly shared, low-generation-probability nucleotide sequences to deal with suspected cross-contamination and a sequencing artifact. In a later analysis, a clonal expansion index for each public chain was calculated from normalized within-repertoire ranks of inferred template counts. A later analysis computed generation probabilities with a VDJ recombination model fitted to out-of-frame rearrangements, and checked the results against IGoR. A later analysis scored TCR-TCR, TCR-HLA and TCR-CMV co-occurrence with hypergeometric tests, applying a repertoire-size bias correction to TCR pairs. To estimate false discovery rates, a later analysis permuted the HLA or CMV assignments 20 times. In a later analysis, co-occurring TCRs were grouped with DBSCAN, and TCRdist sequence similarity was added when clustering was performed within HLA-allele-positive subsets. For co-occurrence clustering, repertoires with fewer than 30,000 or more than 120,000 public chains were excluded, along with several repertoires with anomalous nucleotide sharing. TCRdb retrieved this table from immuneACCESS and kept in-frame rearrangements only. Not all clones are present; in checked studies, unresolved V genes account for under half, and no reason is known for the remainder. V, J and clone size were drawn from that table, and D and trimming were deduced from the DNA. This sample's listing comprises 150,000 to 200,000 clones. Clones ranked in the top ten supply approximately 2% of the sample.

Overall results and qualifications from the work: In a later analysis, TCR association rates were found to vary across HLA loci, with the most associated TCRs seen for DRB1 alleles and the fewest for HLA-C alleles. In vitro tests confirmed that a few of the cytomegalovirus-associated TCR beta chains recognize cytomegalovirus antigens. Specific HLA alleles were associated with over 15,000 TCR beta sequences at a false discovery rate of 0.05 in a later analysis. This cohort had only TCR beta chains sequenced, and the lack of alpha or paired-chain data limited which features could be detected. Because HLA typing was missing for some donors at each locus, association tests included only the typed subset. The earlier analysis of approximately 590 of the donors excluded fewer than 20 rarely observed V segments, including chromosome 9 orphons, because counts were too low. Some IMGT-functional V segments, including TRBV6-2 and TRBV6-3, could not be distinguished by the 87-base-pair reads and were therefore excluded. In an earlier analysis of about 600 of the donors, most TCR beta V segments appeared in productive rearrangements about 87% or about 30% of the time, broadly matching IMGT annotations. The study listed 164 TCR beta chains as associated with cytomegalovirus. Cytomegalovirus status was reported to be diagnosed by the classifier with high specificity and sensitivity in both the original and validation cohorts. According to a later analysis, parvovirus B19, influenza, CMV and Epstein-Barr virus appeared linked to several top co-occurrence clusters. According to a later analysis, most CMV-associated TCR beta chains appeared to be HLA-restricted, and the HLA associations seemed to be driven largely by CMV exposure. A further reported finding was that TCR beta sequences accurately predicted the HLA-A and HLA-B alleles for most subjects in the first cohort. Roughly uniform sequencing depth across donors was assumed in presence/absence analyses, although this assumption may not hold. When HLA alleles, especially DR and DQ, strongly co-occurred, TCR associations were difficult to assign to individual alleles. Most TCR sequences were observed very rarely across donors, whereas some public TCRs were present in many individuals. A later genetic analysis associated a missense DCLRE1C variant with V-gene and J-gene trimming of TCR beta chains, and an independent cohort replicated the association. In a later analysis, HLA-associated TCR beta chains were found to be more clonally expanded and to have lower generation probabilities than equally common non-associated chains. Compared with the roughly 710-donor mean, donors in an Asian-associated ancestry cluster had fewer N-insertions in productive TCRs, according to a later genetic analysis. According to the authors, the approach could potentially be generalized to other disease states and immunological phenotypes. For the cohort, immune exposure information was limited to CMV serostatus. Linkage disequilibrium might explain the correlated functional status among segregating V segments, but an unknown experimental factor could not be ruled out. The sequencing pipeline was judged likely to have produced a cluster of highly shared sequence variants as a technical artifact.

Sample: PBMCs. Rearrangement joined TRBV18 to TRBJ1-1; 10 of the junction bases match TRBD1. This sequence was found in a man aged 25 to 40 in good health and CMV-seronegative. At the DNA level, the sequence is TGTGCCAGCTCACTCCGACAGGGGGCGTCCCCTACCTTGGGGACTGAAGCTTTCTTT. Its amino acids are CASSLRQGASPTLGTEAFF.